This TCR beta chain was observed in a study of blood T cell repertoires in COVID-19. Study as a whole: The United States, Italy and Spain supplied acute and convalescent COVID-19 samples. In each case, the material was cDNA or gDNA derived from T cells, B-cell-depleted T cells, or PBMCs.

This clone was seen only a few times. In the original analysis: Amplification of reference gene primers was used by the study to estimate nucleated cell counts. TCRdb keeps only in-frame clones here, not all; method: immunoSEQ multiplex PCR. V and J calls and clone size come straight from that table; D and trimming were deduced from the DNA. This sample has about 31,000 clones, with around 89% found just once. Source material: peripheral blood. This sequence was found in a woman aged 40 to 49 with active or convalescent COVID-19.

The CDR3, as DNA: TGTGCCATCAGTGCTAGGACAGAGCGAAACTATGGCTACACCTTC. The encoded protein is CAISARTERNYGYTF. The rearrangement uses TRBV10-3 and TRBJ1-2; D possibly corresponds to TRBD1 (6 bases). Trimming stripped 4 bases from V and 2 bases from J, with 14 bases between. CDR1 and CDR2 from the germline V gene are ENHRY and SYGVKD. This CDR3 is 15 amino acids long.